This is a list of T cell receptor beta chains from one sample in a study of blood T cell repertoires in COVID-19. Assay used: immunoSEQ multiplex PCR; TCRdb lists only in-frame clones, some missing. The sample carries under 450,000 clones, about 91% recorded once. Sequenced sample: peripheral blood. Source of these receptors: a woman aged 45-65 years with COVID-19, enrolled during active disease. CDR3s include the opening cysteine and the closing phenylalanine or tryptophan. Fields, in order: J gene, V gene, clone size, D gene, CDR3 protein, CDR3 DNA. A D gene is named only where the DNA matches it firmly. Size values are once, few and many counts, or a class for expanded clones, and some rows have none.

J gene: TRBJ1-6
V gene: TRBV6-1
clone size: few
D gene: -
CDR3 protein: CASSRGQIEPLHF
CDR3 DNA: TGTGCCAGCAGCCGGGGACAAATAGAACCCCTCCACTTT

J gene: TRBJ1-1
V gene: TRBV2
clone size: -
D gene: TRBD1
CDR3 protein: CASSTGETTEAFF
CDR3 DNA: TGTGCCAGCAGCACAGGGGAGACGACTGAAGCTTTCTTT

J gene: TRBJ1-2
V gene: TRBV2
clone size: -
D gene: TRBD1
CDR3 protein: CASKGTGPYGYTF
CDR3 DNA: TGTGCCAGCAAGGGGACAGGGCCCTATGGCTACACCTTC

J gene: TRBJ1-2
V gene: TRBV28
clone size: -
D gene: TRBD1
CDR3 protein: CASRLDRDYGYTF
CDR3 DNA: TGTGCCAGCAGGCTCGACAGGGATTATGGCTACACCTTC

J gene: TRBJ2-3
V gene: TRBV13
clone size: -
D gene: TRBD2
CDR3 protein: CASSLSPKTSGGAKDTQYF
CDR3 DNA: TGTGCCAGCAGCTTATCCCCTAAGACTAGCGGGGGGGCCAAAGATACGCAGTATTTT

J gene: TRBJ2-4
V gene: TRBV19
clone size: -
D gene: TRBD2
CDR3 protein: CASRISGGGNIQYF
CDR3 DNA: TGTGCCAGTAGGATAAGCGGGGGGGGAAACATTCAGTACTTC

J gene: TRBJ2-2
V gene: TRBV6-5
clone size: -
D gene: -
CDR3 protein: CASRQVPNTGELFF
CDR3 DNA: TGTGCCAGCAGACAGGTTCCGAACACCGGGGAGCTGTTTTTT

J gene: TRBJ1-2
V gene: TRBV19
clone size: -
D gene: TRBD1
CDR3 protein: CASSVIGTGGTYGYTF
CDR3 DNA: TGTGCCAGTAGTGTAATAGGGACAGGGGGCACCTATGGCTACACCTTC

J gene: TRBJ2-7
V gene: TRBV2
clone size: -
D gene: TRBD1
CDR3 protein: CASSQDRGNEQYF
CDR3 DNA: TGTGCCAGCAGTCAGGACAGGGGAAACGAGCAGTACTTC

J gene: TRBJ2-7
V gene: TRBV7-9
clone size: -
D gene: -
CDR3 protein: CASSHVGYEQYF
CDR3 DNA: TGTGCCAGCAGCCACGTCGGGTACGAGCAGTACTTC

J gene: TRBJ2-2
V gene: TRBV6-5
clone size: -
D gene: -
CDR3 protein: CASSKQGNTGELFF
CDR3 DNA: TGTGCCAGCAGTAAACAGGGAAACACCGGGGAGCTGTTTTTT

J gene: TRBJ2-2
V gene: TRBV7-6
clone size: -
D gene: TRBD1
CDR3 protein: CASSLVGQGRTGELFF
CDR3 DNA: TGTGCCAGCAGCTTGGTAGGACAGGGAAGGACCGGGGAGCTGTTTTTT

J gene: TRBJ2-2
V gene: TRBV10-3
clone size: -
D gene: -
CDR3 protein: CAISDPRTSDTGELFF
CDR3 DNA: TGTGCCATCAGTGACCCCCGGACATCGGACACCGGGGAGCTGTTTTTT

J gene: TRBJ1-1
V gene: TRBV24-1
clone size: -
D gene: TRBD1
CDR3 protein: CATSAGTGDVLTEAFF
CDR3 DNA: TGTGCCACCAGTGCCGGGACAGGGGATGTTCTTACTGAAGCTTTCTTT

J gene: TRBJ2-1
V gene: TRBV7-2
clone size: -
D gene: TRBD2
CDR3 protein: CASSLSGGGMDEQFF
CDR3 DNA: TGTGCCAGCAGCTTAAGCGGGGGGGGTATGGATGAGCAGTTCTTC

J gene: TRBJ2-2
V gene: TRBV27
clone size: -
D gene: -
CDR3 protein: CASSLNGPNTGELFF
CDR3 DNA: TGTGCCAGCAGTTTAAATGGCCCGAACACCGGGGAGCTGTTTTTT

J gene: TRBJ1-6
V gene: TRBV5-4
clone size: -
D gene: -
CDR3 protein: CASSLDSSYNSPLHF
CDR3 DNA: TGTGCCAGCAGCTTGGATAGCTCCTATAATTCACCCCTCCACTTT

J gene: TRBJ2-2
V gene: TRBV7-3
clone size: once
D gene: TRBD2
CDR3 protein: CASSLTSGLAGARTGELFF
CDR3 DNA: TGTGCCAGCAGCTTAACCTCGGGACTAGCGGGAGCGAGGACCGGGGAGCTGTTTTTT

J gene: TRBJ2-3
V gene: TRBV7-9
clone size: -
D gene: TRBD2
CDR3 protein: CASSLGLAETDTQYF
CDR3 DNA: TGTGCCAGCAGCTTGGGACTAGCGGAAACAGATACGCAGTATTTT

J gene: TRBJ2-3
V gene: TRBV5-1
clone size: -
D gene: -
CDR3 protein: CASSLATPGQTENTDTQYF
CDR3 DNA: TGCGCCAGCAGCTTGGCCACGCCCGGGCAGACAGAGAACACAGATACGCAGTATTTT

J gene: TRBJ1-1
V gene: TRBV7-2
clone size: -
D gene: -
CDR3 protein: CASSLALSGSTEAFF
CDR3 DNA: TGTGCCAGCAGCTTAGCCCTTTCGGGGAGCACTGAAGCTTTCTTT

J gene: TRBJ1-2
V gene: TRBV5-6
clone size: -
D gene: -
CDR3 protein: CASSIDTGWDLYGYTF
CDR3 DNA: TGTGCCAGCAGCATAGATACAGGGTGGGACCTTTATGGCTACACCTTC

J gene: TRBJ1-4
V gene: TRBV2
clone size: -
D gene: TRBD1
CDR3 protein: CASRIQGVDGNEKLFF
CDR3 DNA: TGTGCCAGCAGGATACAGGGGGTAGATGGAAATGAAAAACTGTTTTTT

J gene: TRBJ2-3
V gene: TRBV7-8
clone size: -
D gene: TRBD2
CDR3 protein: CASRPRRTSPDTQYF
CDR3 DNA: TGTGCCAGCAGACCGCGGAGGACTAGCCCCGATACGCAGTATTTT

J gene: TRBJ1-2
V gene: TRBV3-1/TRBV3-2
clone size: -
D gene: TRBD1
CDR3 protein: CASSPITGEGGYTF
CDR3 DNA: TGTGCCAGCAGCCCTATTACAGGGGAAGGAGGCTACACCTTC

J gene: TRBJ2-7
V gene: TRBV7-9
clone size: -
D gene: -
CDR3 protein: CASSLRYESYEQYF
CDR3 DNA: TGTGCCAGCAGCTTAAGATATGAGTCCTACGAGCAGTACTTC

J gene: TRBJ1-1
V gene: TRBV4-1
clone size: -
D gene: TRBD1
CDR3 protein: CASSQWRQGVLSAFF
CDR3 DNA: TGCGCCAGCAGCCAATGGCGACAGGGGGTACTCTCGGCTTTCTTT

J gene: TRBJ2-3
V gene: TRBV9
clone size: -
D gene: -
CDR3 protein: CASSVEGAGTDTQYF
CDR3 DNA: TGTGCCAGCAGCGTAGAAGGGGCTGGGACAGATACGCAGTATTTT

J gene: TRBJ1-1
V gene: TRBV2
clone size: -
D gene: -
CDR3 protein: CASKETEAFF
CDR3 DNA: TGTGCCAGCAAGGAGACTGAAGCTTTCTTT

J gene: TRBJ1-1
V gene: TRBV5-5
clone size: -
D gene: -
CDR3 protein: CASSFPGANTEAFF
CDR3 DNA: TGTGCCAGCAGCTTTCCTGGAGCAAACACTGAAGCTTTCTTT

J gene: TRBJ2-3
V gene: TRBV6-6
clone size: -
D gene: -
CDR3 protein: CAGRGEQGADTQYF
CDR3 DNA: TGTGCCGGCCGGGGGGAACAGGGAGCAGATACGCAGTATTTT

J gene: TRBJ2-4
V gene: TRBV2
clone size: -
D gene: -
CDR3 protein: CATLGGAAKNIQYF
CDR3 DNA: TGTGCCACCCTGGGTGGGGCAGCCAAAAACATTCAGTACTTC

J gene: TRBJ1-1
V gene: TRBV20-1
clone size: -
D gene: -
CDR3 protein: CSASGGGTEAFF
CDR3 DNA: TGCAGTGCTAGTGGGGGAGGGACTGAAGCTTTCTTT

J gene: TRBJ1-1
V gene: TRBV9
clone size: -
D gene: -
CDR3 protein: CASSVETGPNTEAFF
CDR3 DNA: TGTGCCAGCAGCGTAGAGACAGGCCCGAACACTGAAGCTTTCTTT

J gene: TRBJ1-2
V gene: TRBV29-1
clone size: -
D gene: -
CDR3 protein: CSVEPFGGGYYGYTF
CDR3 DNA: TGCAGCGTTGAACCCTTCGGGGGGGGGTACTATGGCTACACCTTC

J gene: TRBJ2-1
V gene: TRBV25-1
clone size: -
D gene: TRBD1
CDR3 protein: CASSDSRRQGLEQFF
CDR3 DNA: TGTGCCAGCAGTGATTCGCGACGACAGGGGCTTGAGCAGTTCTTC

J gene: TRBJ2-5
V gene: TRBV9
clone size: -
D gene: -
CDR3 protein: CASSVGMGPVPETQYF
CDR3 DNA: TGTGCCAGCAGCGTAGGGATGGGCCCGGTCCCAGAGACCCAGTACTTC

J gene: TRBJ1-1
V gene: TRBV7-6
clone size: -
D gene: -
CDR3 protein: CASSLVGGMNTEAFF
CDR3 DNA: TGTGCCAGCAGCTTAGTAGGAGGGATGAACACTGAAGCTTTCTTT

J gene: TRBJ2-3
V gene: TRBV30
clone size: -
D gene: TRBD2
CDR3 protein: CAWSGAGGPSGTDTQYF
CDR3 DNA: TGTGCCTGGAGTGGAGCGGGGGGTCCCTCTGGGACAGATACGCAGTATTTT

J gene: TRBJ1-1
V gene: TRBV30
clone size: -
D gene: -
CDR3 protein: CAWSEPSETEAFF
CDR3 DNA: TGTGCCTGGAGTGAGCCTTCGGAGACTGAAGCTTTCTTT

J gene: TRBJ2-5
V gene: TRBV19
clone size: -
D gene: -
CDR3 protein: CASSEGGRQETQYF
CDR3 DNA: TGTGCCAGTAGTGAGGGGGGGCGTCAAGAGACCCAGTACTTC

J gene: TRBJ1-5
V gene: TRBV21-1
clone size: -
D gene: -
CDR3 protein: CASNFPRDRGFRGVQHF
CDR3 DNA: TGTGCCAGCAACTTTCCCCGGGACAGGGGCTTCCGGGGAGTCCAGCATTTT

J gene: TRBJ2-2
V gene: TRBV11-3
clone size: -
D gene: TRBD1
CDR3 protein: CASSPDRATGELFF
CDR3 DNA: TGTGCCAGCAGCCCCGACAGGGCGACCGGGGAGCTGTTTTTT

J gene: TRBJ2-7
V gene: TRBV5-1
clone size: -
D gene: TRBD2
CDR3 protein: CASSVSGAISYEQYF
CDR3 DNA: TGCGCCAGCAGCGTCAGCGGGGCTATTTCCTACGAGCAGTACTTC

J gene: TRBJ1-1
V gene: TRBV11-3
clone size: -
D gene: -
CDR3 protein: CASSLDMSTEAFF
CDR3 DNA: TGTGCCAGCAGCTTAGATATGAGCACTGAAGCTTTCTTT

J gene: TRBJ2-7
V gene: TRBV27
clone size: -
D gene: -
CDR3 protein: CASSFTGVGEQYF
CDR3 DNA: TGTGCCAGCAGTTTCACAGGCGTGGGCGAGCAGTACTTC

J gene: TRBJ1-2
V gene: TRBV3-1/TRBV3-2
clone size: -
D gene: TRBD1
CDR3 protein: CASSPGGNYGYTF
CDR3 DNA: TGTGCCAGCAGCCCAGGGGGTAACTATGGCTACACCTTC

J gene: TRBJ2-7
V gene: TRBV20-1
clone size: -
D gene: -
CDR3 protein: CSAERGGEQYF
CDR3 DNA: TGCAGTGCTGAAAGGGGGGGAGAGCAGTACTTC